This is a list of T cell receptor beta chains from one sample in a study of vaccination and CD4 T cells after COVID-19. Antigens for these TCRs are unknown. TCRdb reprocessed the PCR reads via MiXCR and lists one record per CDR3 protein. The repertoire holds about 26,000 distinct CDR3 sequences, around 66% seen once, with about 4.9% in the top ten. The sequenced material came from CD4+ T cells from blood, cultured in vitro. The receptors derive from a human donor who had recovered from COVID-19. Both conserved end residues are trimmed from each CDR3.

TRBJ1-5 TRBV6-2/TRBV6-3 ASRLGQGLGQPQH
TRBJ2-3 TRBV20-1 SARLETGDTQY
TRBJ2-6 TRBV27 ASSSGPGTGSGANVLT
TRBJ2-7 TRBV6-1 ASSERAAFSYEQY
TRBJ1-3 TRBV7-2 ASTSSGVVGGGPNTIY
TRBJ2-3 TRBV29-1 SVCSSGTDTQY
TRBJ2-1 TRBV24-1 ATSDLAVSFDEQF
TRBJ1-3 TRBV19 ATWAGSSGNTIY
TRBJ2-3 TRBV4-3 ASSQDGWLSGDTQY
TRBJ1-1 TRBV11-1 ASSLALGGAKTEAF
TRBJ2-3 TRBV19 ASKGRGDSSTDTQY